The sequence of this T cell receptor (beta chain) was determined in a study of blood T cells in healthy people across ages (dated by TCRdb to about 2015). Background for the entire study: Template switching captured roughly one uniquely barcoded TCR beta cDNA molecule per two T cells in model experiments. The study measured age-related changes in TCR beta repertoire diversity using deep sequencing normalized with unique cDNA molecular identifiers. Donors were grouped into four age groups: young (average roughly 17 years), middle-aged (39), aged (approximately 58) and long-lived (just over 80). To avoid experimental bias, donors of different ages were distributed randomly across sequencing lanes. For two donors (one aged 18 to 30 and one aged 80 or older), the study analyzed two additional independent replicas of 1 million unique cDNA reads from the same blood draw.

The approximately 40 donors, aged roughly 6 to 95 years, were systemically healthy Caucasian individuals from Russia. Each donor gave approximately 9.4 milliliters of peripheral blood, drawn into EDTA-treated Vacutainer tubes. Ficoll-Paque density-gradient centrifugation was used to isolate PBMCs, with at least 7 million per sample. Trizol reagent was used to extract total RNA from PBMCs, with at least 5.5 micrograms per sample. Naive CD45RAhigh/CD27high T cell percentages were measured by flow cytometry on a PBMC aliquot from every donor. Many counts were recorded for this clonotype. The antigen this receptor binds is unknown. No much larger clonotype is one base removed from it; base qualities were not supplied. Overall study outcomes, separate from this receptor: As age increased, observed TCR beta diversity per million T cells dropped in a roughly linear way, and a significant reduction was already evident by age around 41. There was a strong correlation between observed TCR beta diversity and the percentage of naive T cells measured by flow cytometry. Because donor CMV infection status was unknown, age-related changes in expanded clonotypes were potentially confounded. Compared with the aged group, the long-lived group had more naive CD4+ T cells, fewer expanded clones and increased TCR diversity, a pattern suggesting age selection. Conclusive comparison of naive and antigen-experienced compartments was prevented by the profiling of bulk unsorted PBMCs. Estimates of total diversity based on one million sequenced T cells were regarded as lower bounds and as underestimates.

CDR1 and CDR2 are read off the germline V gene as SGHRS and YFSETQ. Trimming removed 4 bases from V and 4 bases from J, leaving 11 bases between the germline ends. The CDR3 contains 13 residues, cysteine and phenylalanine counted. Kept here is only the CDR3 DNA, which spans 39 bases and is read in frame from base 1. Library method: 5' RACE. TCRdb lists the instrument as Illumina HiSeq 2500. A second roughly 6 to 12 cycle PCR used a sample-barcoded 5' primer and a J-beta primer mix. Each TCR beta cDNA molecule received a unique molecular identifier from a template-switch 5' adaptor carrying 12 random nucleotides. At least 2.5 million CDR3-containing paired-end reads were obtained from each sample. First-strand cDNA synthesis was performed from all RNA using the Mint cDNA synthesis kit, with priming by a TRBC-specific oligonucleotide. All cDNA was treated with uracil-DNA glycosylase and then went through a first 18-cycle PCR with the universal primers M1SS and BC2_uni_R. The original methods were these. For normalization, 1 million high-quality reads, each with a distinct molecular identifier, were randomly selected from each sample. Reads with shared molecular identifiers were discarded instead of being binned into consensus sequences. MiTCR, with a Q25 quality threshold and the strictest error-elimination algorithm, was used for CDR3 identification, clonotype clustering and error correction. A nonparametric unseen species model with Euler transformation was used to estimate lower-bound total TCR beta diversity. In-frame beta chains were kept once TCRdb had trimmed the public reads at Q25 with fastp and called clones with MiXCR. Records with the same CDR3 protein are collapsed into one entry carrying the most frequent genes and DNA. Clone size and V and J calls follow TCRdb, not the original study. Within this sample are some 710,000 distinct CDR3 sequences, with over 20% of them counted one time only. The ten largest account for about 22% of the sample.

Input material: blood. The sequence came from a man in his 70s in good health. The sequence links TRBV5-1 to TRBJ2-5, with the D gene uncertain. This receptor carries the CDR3 CASSSGVAETQYF. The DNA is TGCGCCAGCAGCAGTGGTGTTGCAGAGACCCAGTACTTC.